This TCR beta chain is drawn from a study of T-cell memory formation after mild COVID-19. Study summary: The study found TCR clusters largely donor specific. Study-level results: Balance between CD4 and CD8 was seen in clones contracting day 15 to 85, and a CD4+ lean was seen in later expanders. Contracting CD8+ clones were enriched in EMRA, CD4+ mainly in CM and EM.

Germline lookup yields CDR1 SGHRS and CDR2 YFSETQ. This CDR3 spans 15 amino acids. The V and J ends lost 4 bases and 0 bases respectively, with 12 bases between them. This clonotype has ten or more counts. Its antigen is undetermined. TCR alpha and TCR beta cDNA libraries carrying sample barcodes and UMIs were produced by 5'RACE using constant-segment primers. From the 5' RACE reads, TCRdb called clonotypes with MiXCR, one entry per CDR3 protein. The sample lists a few hundred thousand distinct CDR3 sequences; roughly 15% were seen once. This receptor was identified in a man between 18 and 35 years old who had mild COVID-19 (a few samples of this study predate the infection). Cell type and time point are not known. Material for sequencing was PBMCs or a T cell subset sorted from them (not recorded which). This rearrangement joins TRBV5-1 to TRBJ2-3; the D gene is possibly TRBD1 (6 bases). In DNA, the CDR3 is TGCGCCAGCAGCCCAGGACAGACTAGCACAGATACGCAGTATTTT. Translated, it gives CASSPGQTSTDTQYF.